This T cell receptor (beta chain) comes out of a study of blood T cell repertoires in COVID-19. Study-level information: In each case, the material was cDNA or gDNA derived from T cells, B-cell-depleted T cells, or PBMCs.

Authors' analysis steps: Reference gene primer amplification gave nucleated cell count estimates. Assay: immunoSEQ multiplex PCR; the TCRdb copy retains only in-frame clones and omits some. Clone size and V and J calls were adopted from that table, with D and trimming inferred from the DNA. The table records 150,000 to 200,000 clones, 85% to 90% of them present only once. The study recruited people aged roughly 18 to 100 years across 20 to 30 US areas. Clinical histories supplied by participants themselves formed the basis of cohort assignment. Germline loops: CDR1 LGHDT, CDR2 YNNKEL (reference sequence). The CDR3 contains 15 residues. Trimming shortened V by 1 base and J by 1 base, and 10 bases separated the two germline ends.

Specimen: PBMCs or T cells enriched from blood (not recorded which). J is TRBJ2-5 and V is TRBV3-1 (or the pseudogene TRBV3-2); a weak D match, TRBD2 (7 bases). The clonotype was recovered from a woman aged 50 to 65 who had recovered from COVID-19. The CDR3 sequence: CASSQAGGLQETQYF. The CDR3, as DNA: TGTGCCAGCAGCCAAGCGGGGGGCCTCCAAGAGACCCAGTACTTC.